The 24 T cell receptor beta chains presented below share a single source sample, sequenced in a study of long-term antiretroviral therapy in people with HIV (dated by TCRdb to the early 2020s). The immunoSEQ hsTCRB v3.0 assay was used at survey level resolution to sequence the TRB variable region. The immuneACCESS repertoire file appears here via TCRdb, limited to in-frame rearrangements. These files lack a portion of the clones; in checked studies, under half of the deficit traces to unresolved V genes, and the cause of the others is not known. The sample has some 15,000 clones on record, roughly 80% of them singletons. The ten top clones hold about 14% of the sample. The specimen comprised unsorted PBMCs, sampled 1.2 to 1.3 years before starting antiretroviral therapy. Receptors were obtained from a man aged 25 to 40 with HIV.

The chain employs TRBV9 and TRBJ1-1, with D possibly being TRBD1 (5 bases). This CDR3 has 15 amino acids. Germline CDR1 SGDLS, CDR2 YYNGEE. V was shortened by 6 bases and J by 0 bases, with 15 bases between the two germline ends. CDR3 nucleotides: TGTGCCAGCACCTTGACCGGGGGACTGAACACTGAAGCTTTCTTT. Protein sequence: CASTLTGGLNTEAFF.

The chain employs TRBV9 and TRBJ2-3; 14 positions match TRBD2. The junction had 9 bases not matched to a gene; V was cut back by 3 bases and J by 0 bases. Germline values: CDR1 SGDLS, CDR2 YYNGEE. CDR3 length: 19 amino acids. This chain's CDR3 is CASSERGLAGVSSTDTQYF. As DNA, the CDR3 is TGTGCCAGCAGCGAGAGGGGACTAGCGGGGGTTTCTAGCACAGATACGCAGTATTTT.

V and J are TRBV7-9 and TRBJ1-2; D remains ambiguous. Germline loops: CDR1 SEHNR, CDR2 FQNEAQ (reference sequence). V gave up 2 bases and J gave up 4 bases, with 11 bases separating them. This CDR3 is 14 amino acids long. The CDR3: CASSLLLGGYGYTF. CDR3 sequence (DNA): TGTGCCAGCAGCTTACTTCTGGGTGGCTATGGCTACACCTTC.

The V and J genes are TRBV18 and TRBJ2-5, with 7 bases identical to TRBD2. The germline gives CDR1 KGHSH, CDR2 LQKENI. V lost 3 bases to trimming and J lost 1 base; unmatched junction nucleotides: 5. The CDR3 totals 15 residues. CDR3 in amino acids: CASSPGLVPQETQYF. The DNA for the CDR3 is TGTGCCAGCTCACCCGGACTAGTACCCCAAGAGACCCAGTACTTC.

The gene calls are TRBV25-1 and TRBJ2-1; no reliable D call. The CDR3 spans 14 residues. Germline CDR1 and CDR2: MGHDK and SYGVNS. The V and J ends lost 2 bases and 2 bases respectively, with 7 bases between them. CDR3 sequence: CASSEVQTYNEQFF. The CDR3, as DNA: TGTGCCAGCAGTGAAGTCCAAACCTACAATGAGCAGTTCTTC.

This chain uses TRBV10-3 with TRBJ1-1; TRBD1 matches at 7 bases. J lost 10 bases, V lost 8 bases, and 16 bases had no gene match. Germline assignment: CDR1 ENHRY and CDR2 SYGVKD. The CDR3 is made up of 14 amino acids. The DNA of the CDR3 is TGTGCCATCGGAGAAGCACAGGGGACAAATGCAGCTTTCTTT. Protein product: CAIGEAQGTNAAFF.

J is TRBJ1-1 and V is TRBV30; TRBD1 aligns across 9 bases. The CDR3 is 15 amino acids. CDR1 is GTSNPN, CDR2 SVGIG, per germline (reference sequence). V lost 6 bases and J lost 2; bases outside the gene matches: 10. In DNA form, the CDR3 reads TGTGCCTGCATGACAGGGGGTGCGGGCAACACTGAAGCTTTCTTT. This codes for CACMTGGAGNTEAFF.

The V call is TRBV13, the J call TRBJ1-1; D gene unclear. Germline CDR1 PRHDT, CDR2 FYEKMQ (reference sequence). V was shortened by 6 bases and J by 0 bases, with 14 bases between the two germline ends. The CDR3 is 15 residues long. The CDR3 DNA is TGTGCCAGCAGTAAAGGATCCCTGATGAACACTGAAGCTTTCTTT. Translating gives CASSKGSLMNTEAFF.

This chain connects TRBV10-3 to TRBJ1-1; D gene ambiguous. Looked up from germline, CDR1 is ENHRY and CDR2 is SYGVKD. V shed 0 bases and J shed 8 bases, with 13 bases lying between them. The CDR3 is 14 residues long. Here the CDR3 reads CAISESTNSPEAFF. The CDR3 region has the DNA TGTGCCATCAGTGAGTCGACCAACAGTCCCGAAGCTTTCTTT.

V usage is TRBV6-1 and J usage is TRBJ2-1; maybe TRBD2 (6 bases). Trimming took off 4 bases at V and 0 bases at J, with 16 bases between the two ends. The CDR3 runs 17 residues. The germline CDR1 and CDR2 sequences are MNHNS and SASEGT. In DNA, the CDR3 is TGTGCCAGCAGTGTAGGGGCGGGGCTGAGCTCCTACAATGAGCAGTTCTTC. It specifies CASSVGAGLSSYNEQFF.

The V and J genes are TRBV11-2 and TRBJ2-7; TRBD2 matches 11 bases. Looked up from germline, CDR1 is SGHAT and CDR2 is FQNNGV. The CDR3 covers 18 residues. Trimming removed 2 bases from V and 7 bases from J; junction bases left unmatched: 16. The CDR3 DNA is TGTGCCAGCAGCTTAATGGGTCGTGGCCTAGCGGGAGGTTGGGAGCAGTACTTC. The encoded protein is CASSLMGRGLAGGWEQYF.

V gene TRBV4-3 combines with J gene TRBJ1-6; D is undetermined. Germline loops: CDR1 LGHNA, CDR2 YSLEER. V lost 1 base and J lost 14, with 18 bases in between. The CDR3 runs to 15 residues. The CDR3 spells CASSQGTRGGFTLHF. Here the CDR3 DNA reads TGCGCCAGCAGCCAAGGGACCAGAGGCGGATTCACCCTCCACTTT.

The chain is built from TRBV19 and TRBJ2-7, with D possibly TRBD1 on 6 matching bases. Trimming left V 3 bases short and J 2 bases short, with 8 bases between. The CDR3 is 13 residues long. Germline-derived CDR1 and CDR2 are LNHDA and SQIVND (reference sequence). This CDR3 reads CASSIRGPYEQYF. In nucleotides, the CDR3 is TGTGCCAGTAGTATCAGGGGACCCTACGAGCAGTACTTC.

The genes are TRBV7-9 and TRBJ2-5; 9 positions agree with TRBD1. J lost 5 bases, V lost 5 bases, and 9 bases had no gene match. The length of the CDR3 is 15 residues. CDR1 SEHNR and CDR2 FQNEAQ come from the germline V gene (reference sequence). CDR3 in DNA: TGTGCCAGCAGCGACGACCGGGACAGGGATGAGACCCAGTACTTC. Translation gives CASSDDRDRDETQYF.

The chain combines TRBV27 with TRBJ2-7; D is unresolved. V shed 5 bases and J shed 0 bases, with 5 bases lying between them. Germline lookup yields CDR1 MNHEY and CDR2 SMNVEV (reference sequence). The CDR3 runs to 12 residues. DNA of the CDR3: TGTGCCAGCAGTGGTCCCTCCTACGAGCAGTACTTC. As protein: CASSGPSYEQYF.

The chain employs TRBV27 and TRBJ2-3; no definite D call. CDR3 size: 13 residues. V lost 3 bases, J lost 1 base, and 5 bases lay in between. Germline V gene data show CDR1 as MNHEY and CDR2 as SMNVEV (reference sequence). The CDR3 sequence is CASSFPGTDTQYF. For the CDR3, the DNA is TGTGCCAGCAGTTTCCCCGGCACAGATACGCAGTATTTT.

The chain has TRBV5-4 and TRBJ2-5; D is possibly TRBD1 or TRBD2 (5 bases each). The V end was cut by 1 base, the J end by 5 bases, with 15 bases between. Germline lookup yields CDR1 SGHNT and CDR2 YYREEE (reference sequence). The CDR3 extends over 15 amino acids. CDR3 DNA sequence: TGTGCCAGCAGCTTGTTACGGGACCGTCAGGAGACCCAGTACTTC. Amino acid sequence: CASSLLRDRQETQYF.

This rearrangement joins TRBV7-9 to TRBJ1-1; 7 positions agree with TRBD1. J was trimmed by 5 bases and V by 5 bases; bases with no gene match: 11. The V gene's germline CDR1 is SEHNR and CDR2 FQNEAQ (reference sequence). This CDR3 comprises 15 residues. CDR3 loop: CASSPKTGRLTEAFF. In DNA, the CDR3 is TGTGCCAGCAGCCCCAAGACAGGGCGGTTGACTGAAGCTTTCTTT.

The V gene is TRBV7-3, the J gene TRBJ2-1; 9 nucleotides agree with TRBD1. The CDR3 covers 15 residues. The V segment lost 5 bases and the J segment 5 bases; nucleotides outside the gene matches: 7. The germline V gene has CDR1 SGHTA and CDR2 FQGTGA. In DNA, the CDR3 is TGTGCCAGCAGCGTACAGGGGGCATTAAACAATGAGCAGTTCTTC. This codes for CASSVQGALNNEQFF.

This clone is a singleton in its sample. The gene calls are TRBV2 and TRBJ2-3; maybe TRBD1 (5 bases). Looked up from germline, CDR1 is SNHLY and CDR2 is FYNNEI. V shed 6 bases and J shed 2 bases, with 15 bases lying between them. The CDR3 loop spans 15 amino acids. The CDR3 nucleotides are TGTGCCAGCAGGCAGGCAGGGATTTTCACAGATACGCAGTATTTT. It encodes CASRQAGIFTDTQYF.

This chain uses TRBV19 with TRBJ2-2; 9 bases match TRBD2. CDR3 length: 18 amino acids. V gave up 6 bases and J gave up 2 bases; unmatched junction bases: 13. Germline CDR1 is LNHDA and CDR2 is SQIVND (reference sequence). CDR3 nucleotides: TGTGCCAGTAGCTCTCTCTCGGGACTAGCTTTAAACACCGGGGAGCTGTTTTTT. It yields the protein CASSSLSGLALNTGELFF.

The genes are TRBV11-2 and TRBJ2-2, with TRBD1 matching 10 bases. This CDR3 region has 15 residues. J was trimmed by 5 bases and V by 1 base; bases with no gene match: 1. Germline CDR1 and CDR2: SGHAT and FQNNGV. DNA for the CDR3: TGTGCCAGCAGCTTAGGGGACAGGGGTACCGGGGAGCTGTTTTTT. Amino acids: CASSLGDRGTGELFF.

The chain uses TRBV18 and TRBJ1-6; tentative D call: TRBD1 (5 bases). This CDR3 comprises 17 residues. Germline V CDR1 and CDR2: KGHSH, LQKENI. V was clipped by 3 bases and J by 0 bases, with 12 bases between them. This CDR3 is CASSPRDRSSYNSPLHF. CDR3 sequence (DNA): TGTGCCAGCTCACCGCGGGACCGGAGCTCCTATAATTCACCCCTCCACTTT. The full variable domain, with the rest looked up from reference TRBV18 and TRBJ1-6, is NAGVMQNPRHLVRRRGQEARLRCSPMKGHSHVYWYRQLPEEGLKFMVYLQKENIIDESGMPKERFSAEFPKEGPSILRIQQVVRGDSAAYFCASSPRDRSSYNSPLHFGNGTRLTVT.

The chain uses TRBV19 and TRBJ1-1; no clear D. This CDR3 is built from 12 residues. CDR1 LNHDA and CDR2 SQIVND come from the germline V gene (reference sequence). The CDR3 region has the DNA TGTGTGGCAACCTCTCCGAACACTGAAGCTTTCTTT. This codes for CVATSPNTEAFF.